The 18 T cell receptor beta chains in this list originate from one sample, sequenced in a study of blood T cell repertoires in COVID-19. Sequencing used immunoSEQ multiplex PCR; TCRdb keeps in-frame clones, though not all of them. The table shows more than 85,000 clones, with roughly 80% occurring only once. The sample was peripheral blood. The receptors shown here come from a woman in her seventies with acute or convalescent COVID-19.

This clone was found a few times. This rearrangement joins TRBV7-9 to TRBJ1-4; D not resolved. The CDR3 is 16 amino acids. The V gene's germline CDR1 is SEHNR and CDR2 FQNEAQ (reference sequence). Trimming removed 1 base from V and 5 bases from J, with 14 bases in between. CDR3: CASSLGSRGRNEKLFF. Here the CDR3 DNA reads TGTGCCAGCAGCTTAGGTTCCCGGGGAAGAAATGAAAAACTGTTTTTT. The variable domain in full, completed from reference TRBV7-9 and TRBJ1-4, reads DTGVSQNPRHKITKRGQNVTFRCDPISEHNRLYWYRQTLGQGPEFLTYFQNEAQLEKSRLLSDRFSAERPKGSFSTLEIQRTEQGDSAMYLCASSLGSRGRNEKLFFGSGTQLSVL.

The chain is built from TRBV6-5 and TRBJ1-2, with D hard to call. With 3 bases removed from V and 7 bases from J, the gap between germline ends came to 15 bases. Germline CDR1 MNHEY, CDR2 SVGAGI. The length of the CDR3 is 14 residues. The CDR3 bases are TGTGCCAGCAGTTATTCCGGTTCTTTCTCTGGCTACACCTTC. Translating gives CASSYSGSFSGYTF.

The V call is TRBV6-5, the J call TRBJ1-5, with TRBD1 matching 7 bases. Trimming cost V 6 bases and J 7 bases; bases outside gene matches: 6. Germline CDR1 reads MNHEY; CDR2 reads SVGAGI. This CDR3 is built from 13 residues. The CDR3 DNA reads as TGTGCCAGCAGACAGGGGTTGCGGCAGCCCCAGCATTTT. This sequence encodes CASRQGLRQPQHF.

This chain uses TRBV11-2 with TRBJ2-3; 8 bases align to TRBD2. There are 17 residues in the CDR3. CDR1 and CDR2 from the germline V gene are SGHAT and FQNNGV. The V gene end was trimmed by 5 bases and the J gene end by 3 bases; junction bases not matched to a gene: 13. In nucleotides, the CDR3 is TGTGCCAGCAGCCCTGAAATTCTGGCGGGGGGAACAGATACGCAGTATTTT. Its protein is CASSPEILAGGTDTQYF.

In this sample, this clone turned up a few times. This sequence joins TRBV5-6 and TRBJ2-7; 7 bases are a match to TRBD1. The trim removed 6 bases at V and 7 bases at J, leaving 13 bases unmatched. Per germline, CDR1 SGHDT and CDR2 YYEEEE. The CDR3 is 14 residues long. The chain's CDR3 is CASTVRTGWGEQYF. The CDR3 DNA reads TGTGCCAGCACCGTTCGGACAGGTTGGGGAGAGCAGTACTTC.

The CDR3: CASSDHRGTATNEKLFF. The CDR3 DNA follows: TGTGCCAGCAGTGATCATCGGGGGACCGCAACTAATGAAAAACTGTTTTTT. This chain joins TRBV25-1 and TRBJ1-4; possible D gene TRBD1, 5 bases. V was pared by 3 bases and J by 0 bases, with 14 bases between. Germline CDR1 MGHDK, CDR2 SYGVNS. The CDR3 sequence is 17 residues long.

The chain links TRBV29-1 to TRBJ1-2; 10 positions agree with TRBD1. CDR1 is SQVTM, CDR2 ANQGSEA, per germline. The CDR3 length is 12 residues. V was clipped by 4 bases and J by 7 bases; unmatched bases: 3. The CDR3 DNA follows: TGCAGCGTTGTCGGGACAGGGGTTGGCTACACCTTC. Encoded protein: CSVVGTGVGYTF.

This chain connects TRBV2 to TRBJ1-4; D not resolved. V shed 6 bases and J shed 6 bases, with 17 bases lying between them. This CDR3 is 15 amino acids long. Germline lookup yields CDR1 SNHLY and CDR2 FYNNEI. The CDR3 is CASRGSRGLDEKLFF. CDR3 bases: TGTGCCAGCAGGGGCTCAAGAGGACTGGATGAAAAACTGTTTTTT.

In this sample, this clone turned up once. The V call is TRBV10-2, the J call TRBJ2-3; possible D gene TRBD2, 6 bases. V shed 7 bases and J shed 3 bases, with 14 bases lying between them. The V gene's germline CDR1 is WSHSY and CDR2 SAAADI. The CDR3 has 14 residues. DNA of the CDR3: TGCGCCAGCAAGGCGGGACGAGGGACAGATACGCAGTATTTT. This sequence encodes CASKAGRGTDTQYF.

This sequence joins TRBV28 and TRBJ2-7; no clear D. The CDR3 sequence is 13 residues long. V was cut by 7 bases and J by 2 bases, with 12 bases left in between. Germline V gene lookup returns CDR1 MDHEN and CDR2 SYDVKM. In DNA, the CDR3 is TGTGCCAGCAATAGGCAGGCAACCTACGAGCAGTACTTC. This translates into CASNRQATYEQYF.

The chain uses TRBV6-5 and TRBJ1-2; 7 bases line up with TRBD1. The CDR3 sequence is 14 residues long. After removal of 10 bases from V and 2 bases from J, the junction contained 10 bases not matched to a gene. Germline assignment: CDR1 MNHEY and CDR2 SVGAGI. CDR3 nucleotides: TGTGCCATCGGGTCCCGGGACAGAAACTATGGCTACACCTTC. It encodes CAIGSRDRNYGYTF.

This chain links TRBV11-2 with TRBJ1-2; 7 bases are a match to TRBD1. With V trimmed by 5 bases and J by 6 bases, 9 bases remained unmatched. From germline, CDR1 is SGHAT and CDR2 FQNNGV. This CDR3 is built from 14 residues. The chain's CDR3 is CASSLTGTADGYTF. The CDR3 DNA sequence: TGTGCCAGCAGCCTGACGGGGACAGCAGATGGCTACACCTTC.

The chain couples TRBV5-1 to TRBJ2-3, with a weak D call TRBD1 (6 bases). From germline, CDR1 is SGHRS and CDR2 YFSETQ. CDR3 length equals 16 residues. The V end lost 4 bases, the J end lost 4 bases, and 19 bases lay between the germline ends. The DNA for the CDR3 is TGCGCCAGCAGCCCCACGGGACACCTAACTCCAGATACGCAGTATTTT. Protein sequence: CASSPTGHLTPDTQYF. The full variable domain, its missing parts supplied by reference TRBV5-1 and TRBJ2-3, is KAGVTQTPRYLIKTRGQQVTLSCSPISGHRSVSWYQQTPGQGLQFLFEYFSETQRNKGNFPGRFSGRQFSNSRSEMNVSTLELGDSALYLCASSPTGHLTPDTQYFGPGTRLTVL.

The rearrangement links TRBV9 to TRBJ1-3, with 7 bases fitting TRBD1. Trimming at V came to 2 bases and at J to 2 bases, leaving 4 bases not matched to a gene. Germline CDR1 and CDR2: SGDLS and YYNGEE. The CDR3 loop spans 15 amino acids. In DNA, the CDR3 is TGTGCCAGCAGCGTCACGACAGGGACTGGAAACACCATATATTTT. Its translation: CASSVTTGTGNTIYF.

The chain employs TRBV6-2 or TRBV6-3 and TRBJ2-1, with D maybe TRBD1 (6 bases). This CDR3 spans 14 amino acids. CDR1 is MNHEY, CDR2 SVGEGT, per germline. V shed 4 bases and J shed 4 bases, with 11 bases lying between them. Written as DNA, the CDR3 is TGTGCCAGCAGTTCACAGGGAGTGTACAATGAGCAGTTCTTC. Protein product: CASSSQGVYNEQFF.

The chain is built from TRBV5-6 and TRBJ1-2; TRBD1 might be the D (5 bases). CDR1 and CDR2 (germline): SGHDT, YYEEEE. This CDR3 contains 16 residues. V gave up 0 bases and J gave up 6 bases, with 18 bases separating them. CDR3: CASSLGPGMDTDGYTF. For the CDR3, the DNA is TGTGCCAGCAGCTTGGGGCCAGGGATGGATACGGATGGCTACACCTTC.

The CDR3, as DNA: TGTGCCAGCAGCTTAGATCCGGGGAATTCACCCCTCCACTTT. Translation gives CASSLDPGNSPLHF. The gene calls are TRBV7-9 and TRBJ1-6; D unclear. CDR3 length equals 14 residues. Germline CDR1 SEHNR, CDR2 FQNEAQ (reference sequence). The V gene lost 1 base and the J gene lost 7 bases, with 8 bases spanning the gap.

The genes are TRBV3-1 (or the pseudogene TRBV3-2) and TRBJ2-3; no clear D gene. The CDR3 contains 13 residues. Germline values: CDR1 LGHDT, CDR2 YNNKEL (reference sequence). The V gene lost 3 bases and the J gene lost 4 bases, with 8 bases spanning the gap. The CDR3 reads CASSHVAADTQYF. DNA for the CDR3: TGTGCCAGCAGCCATGTTGCGGCAGATACGCAGTATTTT.